Listed below are T cell receptor beta chains from one sample, sequenced in a study of blood T cell repertoires in COVID-19. TCRdb's copy holds only in-frame clones and misses some; the assay was immunoSEQ multiplex PCR. The sample consists of about 95,000 clones, around 87% of them appearing once. The sample consisted of peripheral blood. These receptors were taken from a human donor in a cohort sampled during active COVID-19. CDR3s include the opening cysteine and the closing phenylalanine or tryptophan. The order of the fields is CDR3 DNA, CDR3 protein, clone size, D gene, J gene, V gene. A D gene is named only where the DNA matches it firmly. Only part of the rows carry a size: once, few, many, or a class if the clone is expanded.

CDR3nt: TGCGCCAGCAGCCAACGAAGACTAGCGGGCAATGAGCAGTTCTTC
CDR3aa: CASSQRRLAGNEQFF
abundance: NA
d_gene: TRBD2
j_gene: TRBJ2-1
v_gene: TRBV4-3

CDR3nt: TGTGCCAGCTCACCTCCGGGACAGGGGTTTAAAGAGCAGTACTTC
CDR3aa: CASSPPGQGFKEQYF
abundance: NA
d_gene: TRBD1
j_gene: TRBJ2-7
v_gene: TRBV18

CDR3nt: TGTGCCAGCTCACGCCTCCACGGCAGGGGGGAGACCCAGTACTTC
CDR3aa: CASSRLHGRGETQYF
abundance: NA
d_gene: TRBD1
j_gene: TRBJ2-5
v_gene: TRBV18

CDR3nt: TGTGCCAGCAGCTCCTCGGCGGGGGGGCCTGGCACCGGGGAGCTGTTTTTT
CDR3aa: CASSSSAGGPGTGELFF
abundance: NA
d_gene: TRBD2
j_gene: TRBJ2-2
v_gene: TRBV7-3

CDR3nt: TGTGCCAGCAGCCTGGGGGGTAAGCAGCCCCAGCATTTT
CDR3aa: CASSLGGKQPQHF
abundance: NA
d_gene: NA
j_gene: TRBJ1-5
v_gene: TRBV7-9

CDR3nt: NA
CDR3aa: CATCRDERKNCFF
abundance: NA
d_gene: NA
j_gene: TRBJ1-4
v_gene: TRBV2

CDR3nt: TGTGCCAGCAGCATACCGACAGGGGGCACTGAAGCTTTCTTT
CDR3aa: CASSIPTGGTEAFF
abundance: NA
d_gene: TRBD1
j_gene: TRBJ1-1
v_gene: TRBV7-8

CDR3nt: TGCGCCAGCAGCACAGACACCACGGAGCAGTTCTTC
CDR3aa: CASSTDTTEQFF
abundance: NA
d_gene: NA
j_gene: TRBJ2-1
v_gene: TRBV10-1

CDR3nt: TGTGCCAGCAGCTTAACAGGGTCCTCCTACGAGCAGTACTTC
CDR3aa: CASSLTGSSYEQYF
abundance: NA
d_gene: NA
j_gene: TRBJ2-7
v_gene: TRBV7-9

CDR3nt: TGCGCCAGCAGCTTGGAAGGGGGCTTCGACAATGAGCAGTTCTTC
CDR3aa: CASSLEGGFDNEQFF
abundance: NA
d_gene: TRBD1
j_gene: TRBJ2-1
v_gene: TRBV5-1

CDR3nt: TGCGCCAGCACCAAAAACGGAGAGGTCTACAATGAGCAGTTCTTC
CDR3aa: CASTKNGEVYNEQFF
abundance: NA
d_gene: NA
j_gene: TRBJ2-1
v_gene: TRBV5-1

CDR3nt: TGTGCCAGCAGCAACCGGGGGGGGCCGGGAACAGATACGCAGTATTTT
CDR3aa: CASSNRGGPGTDTQYF
abundance: NA
d_gene: TRBD2
j_gene: TRBJ2-3
v_gene: TRBV11-3

CDR3nt: TGTGCCAGCAGTGGAGGGCCGACGGAGCCCCAGCATTTT
CDR3aa: CASSGGPTEPQHF
abundance: NA
d_gene: NA
j_gene: TRBJ1-5
v_gene: TRBV25-1

CDR3nt: TGTGCCAGCAGTATGGAGCTACGTAATTCACCCCTCCACTTT
CDR3aa: CASSMELRNSPLHF
abundance: NA
d_gene: NA
j_gene: TRBJ1-6
v_gene: TRBV6-5

CDR3nt: TGTGCCAGCAGCTTAGCGGGGGGGTGGCAGTTCTTC
CDR3aa: CASSLAGGWQFF
abundance: NA
d_gene: TRBD2
j_gene: TRBJ2-1
v_gene: TRBV5-5

CDR3nt: TGTGCCAGCAGCCCCGGGACAGGGACAGATACGCAGTATTTT
CDR3aa: CASSPGTGTDTQYF
abundance: NA
d_gene: TRBD1
j_gene: TRBJ2-3
v_gene: TRBV7-6

CDR3nt: TGTGCCAGCAGTCCCTGGACAGGGCAGCCTGGGAATTCACCCCTCCACTTT
CDR3aa: CASSPWTGQPGNSPLHF
abundance: NA
d_gene: TRBD1
j_gene: TRBJ1-6
v_gene: TRBV28

CDR3nt: TGTGCCAGCAGTTACCTAATCAGGGAAGGCTACACCTTC
CDR3aa: CASSYLIREGYTF
abundance: few
d_gene: NA
j_gene: TRBJ1-2
v_gene: TRBV6-6

CDR3nt: TGTGCCAGCCGAGCGGGGGGGAGCACAGATACGCAGTATTTT
CDR3aa: CASRAGGSTDTQYF
abundance: NA
d_gene: TRBD2
j_gene: TRBJ2-3
v_gene: TRBV5-4

CDR3nt: TGTGCCAGCAGCGAAATAGGGGGCTTCTATGGCTACACCTTC
CDR3aa: CASSEIGGFYGYTF
abundance: NA
d_gene: TRBD1
j_gene: TRBJ1-2
v_gene: TRBV7-2

CDR3nt: TGTGCCAGCAGCTTAGGACTAGCGGGCACAGATACGCAGTATTTT
CDR3aa: CASSLGLAGTDTQYF
abundance: NA
d_gene: TRBD2
j_gene: TRBJ2-3
v_gene: TRBV7-3

CDR3nt: TGTGCCAGCAGCTCCGGGGGAAACACCATATATTTT
CDR3aa: CASSSGGNTIYF
abundance: once
d_gene: NA
j_gene: TRBJ1-3
v_gene: TRBV11-3

CDR3nt: TGCGCCAGCAGCTTGGGCCTATATGGGCCGCCCCAGGATCCCCAGCATTTT
CDR3aa: CASSLGLYGPPQDPQHF
abundance: NA
d_gene: NA
j_gene: TRBJ1-5
v_gene: TRBV5-1

CDR3nt: TGCGCCAGCAGCTTGAACCCGGGACTAGACTACGAGCAGTACTTC
CDR3aa: CASSLNPGLDYEQYF
abundance: NA
d_gene: TRBD2
j_gene: TRBJ2-7
v_gene: TRBV5-1

CDR3nt: TGTGCCACTGGGGATGCAGGGGCGAACACAGATACGCAGTATTTT
CDR3aa: CATGDAGANTDTQYF
abundance: NA
d_gene: NA
j_gene: TRBJ2-3
v_gene: TRBV6-5

CDR3nt: TGTGCCAGCGGGTTAGAGACAGGGAGCGAGCAGTACTTC
CDR3aa: CASGLETGSEQYF
abundance: NA
d_gene: TRBD1
j_gene: TRBJ2-7
v_gene: TRBV12-3/TRBV12-4

CDR3nt: TGTGCCAGCAGCGCAAGACAGTTATTTAACACTGAAGCTTTCTTT
CDR3aa: CASSARQLFNTEAFF
abundance: NA
d_gene: NA
j_gene: TRBJ1-1
v_gene: TRBV5-6

CDR3nt: TGTGCCTGGAGATTGACTAGGGGCTACACCTTC
CDR3aa: CAWRLTRGYTF
abundance: NA
d_gene: NA
j_gene: TRBJ1-2
v_gene: TRBV30

CDR3nt: TGTGCCAGCAGCCAATTAGCTGTACCCCTCCACTTT
CDR3aa: CASSQLAVPLHF
abundance: NA
d_gene: NA
j_gene: TRBJ1-6
v_gene: TRBV3-1/TRBV3-2

CDR3nt: TGTGCCAGCAGCTCCGACACCCACTATGGCTACACCTTC
CDR3aa: CASSSDTHYGYTF
abundance: NA
d_gene: NA
j_gene: TRBJ1-2
v_gene: TRBV7-2

CDR3nt: TGTGCCAGCAGCTCGGGAGCGGGGGCACCCTACAATGAGCAGTTCTTC
CDR3aa: CASSSGAGAPYNEQFF
abundance: NA
d_gene: TRBD2
j_gene: TRBJ2-1
v_gene: TRBV7-3

CDR3nt: TGTGCCAGCAGCGCCCCGTTACTACCGAACACCGGGGAGCTGTTTTTT
CDR3aa: CASSAPLLPNTGELFF
abundance: once
d_gene: NA
j_gene: TRBJ2-2
v_gene: TRBV4-2

CDR3nt: TGTGCCTGGAGTGTCGGGTGGTCCACTGAAGCTTTCTTT
CDR3aa: CAWSVGWSTEAFF
abundance: NA
d_gene: NA
j_gene: TRBJ1-1
v_gene: TRBV30

CDR3nt: TGTGCCAGCAGCGATCCACTTAAGGGGGCGGCGGGAAACACCATATATTTT
CDR3aa: CASSDPLKGAAGNTIYF
abundance: NA
d_gene: TRBD1
j_gene: TRBJ1-3
v_gene: TRBV4-2

CDR3nt: TGTGCCACCAGCAGTGGGGGACTAGCGGGACTCTACGAGCAGTACTTC
CDR3aa: CATSSGGLAGLYEQYF
abundance: NA
d_gene: TRBD2
j_gene: TRBJ2-7
v_gene: TRBV15

CDR3nt: TGTGCCTGGAGCCCCGGGAACGGATATAATTCACCCCTCCACTTT
CDR3aa: CAWSPGNGYNSPLHF
abundance: NA
d_gene: NA
j_gene: TRBJ1-6
v_gene: TRBV30

CDR3nt: TGTGCCTCCACGGAAGACAGGGGGCTGAACACTGAAGCTTTCTTT
CDR3aa: CASTEDRGLNTEAFF
abundance: NA
d_gene: TRBD1
j_gene: TRBJ1-1
v_gene: TRBV6-5

CDR3nt: TGTGCCAGCTCACCACAGGACAATAATTCACCCCTCCACTTT
CDR3aa: CASSPQDNNSPLHF
abundance: NA
d_gene: NA
j_gene: TRBJ1-6
v_gene: TRBV18

CDR3nt: TGTGCCAGTAGCCCCGGGATAAACACCGGGGAGCTGTTTTTT
CDR3aa: CASSPGINTGELFF
abundance: NA
d_gene: NA
j_gene: TRBJ2-2
v_gene: TRBV19

CDR3nt: TGTGCCAGCGCCCTACGTTCGAGGGCAGAACGGTCAACTAATGAAAAACTGTTTTTT
CDR3aa: CASALRSRAERSTNEKLFF
abundance: many
d_gene: NA
j_gene: TRBJ1-4
v_gene: TRBV5-6

CDR3nt: TGTGCCAGCAGCTCCCGAGGCCCTACAGGGGTCACTGAAGCTTTCTTT
CDR3aa: CASSSRGPTGVTEAFF
abundance: NA
d_gene: TRBD1
j_gene: TRBJ1-1
v_gene: TRBV7-9

CDR3nt: TGTGCCAGCAGTCCTGGGGGCGGGGGTCGAAAAGATACGCAGTATTTT
CDR3aa: CASSPGGGGRKDTQYF
abundance: NA
d_gene: NA
j_gene: TRBJ2-3
v_gene: TRBV6-4

CDR3nt: TGTGCCAGCAGTGTAACCCAGGCCATACACTATGGCTACACCTTC
CDR3aa: CASSVTQAIHYGYTF
abundance: NA
d_gene: NA
j_gene: TRBJ1-2
v_gene: TRBV28

CDR3nt: TGTGCCAGCAGCTTAGGGGTTCTAGCGGGGAAGGTGGATACGCAGTATTTT
CDR3aa: CASSLGVLAGKVDTQYF
abundance: NA
d_gene: TRBD2
j_gene: TRBJ2-3
v_gene: TRBV7-2

CDR3nt: TGTGCTAGTGGTTTGGTACGGAGGGAGGAGAATCAGCCCCAGCATTTT
CDR3aa: CASGLVRREENQPQHF
abundance: NA
d_gene: NA
j_gene: TRBJ1-5
v_gene: TRBV12-5

CDR3nt: TGTGCCAGCAACACTGGACTAGCGGGGGACTACGAGCAGTACTTC
CDR3aa: CASNTGLAGDYEQYF
abundance: NA
d_gene: TRBD2
j_gene: TRBJ2-7
v_gene: TRBV6-5

CDR3nt: TGCGCCAGCAGCCCGACAGGGGACGGGAACAATCAGCCCCAGCATTTT
CDR3aa: CASSPTGDGNNQPQHF
abundance: NA
d_gene: TRBD1
j_gene: TRBJ1-5
v_gene: TRBV4-1

CDR3nt: TGTGCCAGCAGCTCCCTTGGACAGGGGTCCACCGGGGAGCTGTTTTTT
CDR3aa: CASSSLGQGSTGELFF
abundance: NA
d_gene: TRBD1
j_gene: TRBJ2-2
v_gene: TRBV5-4

CDR3nt: TGTGCCAGCAGCTTCTTGTCCCCCCTGGAGGTCGAGCAGTACTTC
CDR3aa: CASSFLSPLEVEQYF
abundance: few
d_gene: NA
j_gene: TRBJ2-7
v_gene: TRBV7-9

CDR3nt: TGTGCCACCTTACATCCTCCGGCGGGGAATGAGCAGTTCTTC
CDR3aa: CATLHPPAGNEQFF
abundance: NA
d_gene: NA
j_gene: TRBJ2-1
v_gene: TRBV19

CDR3nt: TGTGCCATCAGTCGTGGAGGGGGGGACACTGAAGCTTTCTTT
CDR3aa: CAISRGGGDTEAFF
abundance: NA
d_gene: NA
j_gene: TRBJ1-1
v_gene: TRBV10-3

CDR3nt: TGTGCCAGCACTAACGCCGCGATCTCTGGAAACACCATATATTTT
CDR3aa: CASTNAAISGNTIYF
abundance: NA
d_gene: NA
j_gene: TRBJ1-3
v_gene: TRBV28

CDR3nt: TGCGCCAGCAGCTTTGGCGGGGGGCAAGAGACCCAGTACTTC
CDR3aa: CASSFGGGQETQYF
abundance: NA
d_gene: TRBD2
j_gene: TRBJ2-5
v_gene: TRBV5-1

CDR3nt: TGTGCCACCAGCAGTCTGCCGGGACAGGGGAACTATGGCTACACCTTC
CDR3aa: CATSSLPGQGNYGYTF
abundance: few
d_gene: TRBD1
j_gene: TRBJ1-2
v_gene: TRBV15

CDR3nt: TGTGCCAGCAGCTCTCTAGCGGGGGGACGACACGAGCAGTACTTC
CDR3aa: CASSSLAGGRHEQYF
abundance: many
d_gene: TRBD2
j_gene: TRBJ2-7
v_gene: TRBV14

CDR3nt: TGTGCCAGCAGCGCTAGCGGGGGGTTCACAGATACGCAGTATTTT
CDR3aa: CASSASGGFTDTQYF
abundance: NA
d_gene: TRBD2
j_gene: TRBJ2-3
v_gene: TRBV7-2

CDR3nt: TGTGCCAATCTCAGGGCTAACTATGGCTACACCTTC
CDR3aa: CANLRANYGYTF
abundance: NA
d_gene: NA
j_gene: TRBJ1-2
v_gene: TRBV5-6